This is a list of T cell receptor beta chains from one sample in a study of cytomegalovirus exposure and HLA in healthy donors. Libraries were prepared by immunoSEQ multiplex PCR; TCRdb keeps only in-frame clonotypes and omits some of them. The top ten hold 6.2% of the sample, which has about 130,000 clones, approximately 90% seen once. Sequencing was carried out using PBMCs. Receptors originate from a woman younger than 45 in good health and CMV-seropositive. The CDR3 runs from the conserved cysteine through the conserved F or W. The order of the fields is clone size, D gene, V gene, J gene, CDR3 protein, CDR3 DNA. A D gene is named only where the DNA matches it firmly. Expanded clones are given a class, and other clones once, few, many or no size at all.

-	-	TRBV2	TRBJ1-5	CASSDRGSYSNQPQHF	TGTGCCAGCAGTGACCGGGGGTCATATAGCAATCAGCCCCAGCATTTT
-	TRBD1	TRBV5-6	TRBJ2-4	CASSSGTGKNIQYF	TGTGCCAGCAGCTCCGGGACAGGTAAAAACATTCAGTACTTC
many	TRBD2	TRBV6-1	TRBJ2-5	CASSEGVAGAVQTQYF	TGTGCCAGCAGTGAAGGCGTAGCGGGAGCCGTGCAGACCCAGTACTTC
-	-	TRBV27	TRBJ1-6	CASSLTRTRPNSPLHF	TGTGCCAGCAGTTTAACACGGACAAGGCCAAATTCACCCCTCCACTTT
-	-	TRBV2	TRBJ1-5	CASRGDWGQPQHF	TGTGCCAGCAGAGGGGATTGGGGTCAGCCCCAGCATTTT
-	TRBD1	TRBV4-1	TRBJ2-7	CASSQRTGEYEQYF	TGCGCCAGCAGCCAGAGGACAGGGGAGTACGAGCAGTACTTC
-	-	TRBV5-8	TRBJ1-2	CASSFLGESKEGYGRGYTF	TGTGCCAGCAGCTTTCTGGGGGAGAGCAAGGAGGGCTATGGTCGCGGCTACACCTTC
-	TRBD2	TRBV27	TRBJ2-4	CASSGNGLERNIQYF	TGTGCCAGCTCAGGCAATGGACTAGAAAGAAACATTCAGTACTTC
-	TRBD1	TRBV5-1	TRBJ2-1	CASSRQGDSYNEQFF	TGCGCCAGCAGCAGACAGGGGGACTCCTACAATGAGCAGTTCTTC
-	-	TRBV6-5	TRBJ1-6	CASSIQGSNSPLHF	TGTGCCAGCAGCATACAGGGAAGTAATTCACCCCTCCACTTT
-	-	TRBV7-8	TRBJ1-2	CASSSGTGGYTF	TGTGCCAGCAGCTCAGGAACGGGGGGCTACACCTTC
few	TRBD2	TRBV5-4	TRBJ2-7	CASSWDSGRGDEQYF	TGTGCCAGCAGCTGGGATAGCGGGAGGGGAGACGAGCAGTACTTC
-	TRBD1	TRBV27	TRBJ2-7	CASSPNPGQVGSYEQYF	TGTGCCAGCAGTCCAAATCCCGGACAGGTCGGGTCCTACGAGCAGTACTTC